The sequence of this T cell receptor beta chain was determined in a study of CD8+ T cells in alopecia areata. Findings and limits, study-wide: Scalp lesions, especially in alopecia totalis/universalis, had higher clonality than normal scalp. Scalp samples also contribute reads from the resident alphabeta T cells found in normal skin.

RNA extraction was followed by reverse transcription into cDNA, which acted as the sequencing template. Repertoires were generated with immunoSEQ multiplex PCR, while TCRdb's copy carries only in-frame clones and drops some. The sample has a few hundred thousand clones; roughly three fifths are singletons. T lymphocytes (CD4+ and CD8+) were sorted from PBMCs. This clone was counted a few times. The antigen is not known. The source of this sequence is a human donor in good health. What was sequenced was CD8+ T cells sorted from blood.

The CDR3 DNA sequence: TGTGCCAGCATCCCTAGGACGGACCCTATCGATGGCTACACCTTC. Its translation is CASIPRTDPIDGYTF. The chain is built from TRBV7-9 and TRBJ1-2; no clear D gene. V gave up 7 bases and J gave up 6 bases, with 21 bases separating them. CDR1 and CDR2 from the germline V gene are SEHNR and FQNEAQ (reference sequence). This CDR3 has 15 amino acids.